The T cell receptor (beta chain) described here comes from a study of blood T cells in healthy people across ages. The use of a sample-barcoded 5' primer and a J-beta primer mix characterized a second PCR of roughly 7 to 12 cycles. One entry per CDR3 protein results from TCRdb running MiXCR on the 5' RACE reads. This sample has some 1.5 million distinct CDR3 sequences, with roughly 30% found just once. Sequences were obtained from blood. The sequence derives from a woman in her 30s in good health.

CDR3 DNA: TGTGCCAGCACAAGTCGGAGTGGCACCGGGGAGCTGTTTTTT. This sequence encodes CASTSRSGTGELFF. The chain couples TRBV2 to TRBJ2-2, with D unclear. Germline V CDR1 and CDR2: SNHLY, FYNNEI. V was pared by 7 bases and J by 4 bases, with 13 bases between. The CDR3 is 14 residues long.